The entry below describes one T cell receptor beta chain. The V end lost 2 bases, the J end lost 6 bases, and 10 bases lay between the germline ends. The CDR3 length is 13 residues. CDR1 is GTSNPN, CDR2 SVGIG, per germline (reference sequence). The data were taken from a study of blood T cell repertoires in COVID-19. TCRdb's table, derived via immunoSEQ multiplex PCR, lists solely in-frame clones and lacks some. This table has more than 250,000 clones, around 85% appearing once. Sequencing was performed on PBMCs or T cells enriched from blood (not recorded which). The J gene is TRBJ2-2, the V gene TRBV30, with a weak D call TRBD1 (5 bases). The TCR originated in a middle-aged woman who had recovered from COVID-19. This chain's CDR3 is CAWSSGFSGELFF. CDR3 sequence (DNA): TGTGCCTGGAGTTCAGGGTTCTCCGGGGAGCTGTTTTTT.